The rows below give T cell receptor beta chains drawn from one sample of a study of OX40 agonist ivuxolimab in advanced cancers. The protocol was immunoSEQ multiplex PCR, while the TCRdb copy is restricted to in-frame clones and leaves out a portion. The table shows about 57,000 clones, with about 83% occurring only once. The sample here was CD4+ or CD8+ T cells sorted from blood, taken in a trial of the OX40 agonist ivuxolimab. These receptors were obtained from an adult with an advanced solid tumor such as melanoma, head and neck, liver or kidney cancer. Both conserved end residues are trimmed from each CDR3. Fields, in order: J gene, V gene, CDR3 protein.

>TRBJ2-2|TRBV28
ASSLAGNTGELF
>TRBJ2-7|TRBV6-6
ASSPPGSGRAREQY
>TRBJ1-2|TRBV6-5
ASRRDRGNYGYT
>TRBJ2-7|TRBV28
ASSPADRSSYEQY
>TRBJ2-2|TRBV19
ASSIRAVRDTGELF
>TRBJ2-1|TRBV5-6
ASSVGTSWGF
>TRBJ2-4|TRBV7-3
ASSPHLALAKNIQY
>TRBJ1-5|TRBV2
ASGPLGSQPQH
>TRBJ1-4|TRBV10-3
ATSGEREKLF
>TRBJ2-3|TRBV7-7
ASSSGLAGSTDTQY
>TRBJ2-3|TRBV28
ASDGSPPGKDTQY
>TRBJ2-5|TRBV6-6
ASGPAETQY
>TRBJ1-6|TRBV6-1
ASSTRGPYNSPLH
>TRBJ1-5|TRBV6-5
ASRPTGGGNQPQH
>TRBJ2-3|TRBV9
ASSASSSGRADTQY
>TRBJ2-7|TRBV6-1
ASSELGVNYEQY
>TRBJ1-4|TRBV5-8
ASSLTRRRGEKLF
>TRBJ2-3|TRBV2
ASSEGLISTDTQY
>TRBJ1-2|TRBV10-1
ASSGVSGTPI
>TRBJ2-2|TRBV27
ASRSIRSLAGEARTGELF
>TRBJ2-1|TRBV9
ASSVRGTGSPF
>TRBJ1-3|TRBV28
ASREGVGSSGNTIY
>TRBJ1-2|TRBV6-6
ASSYSWDRGGYT
>TRBJ1-2|TRBV9
ASSAATSGGYT
>TRBJ1-6|TRBV21-1
ASSKDGTGDSPLH
>TRBJ1-5|TRBV21-1
ASNLQGGNQPQH
>TRBJ2-5|TRBV11-2
ASRLVGGREQETQY
>TRBJ1-3|TRBV4-2
ASSQEIGGTTIY
>TRBJ2-3|TRBV6-1
ASSEVGGLSTDTQY
>TRBJ1-5|TRBV10-3
AISESGGTGGNQPQH
>TRBJ2-3|TRBV15
ATSRVARPTDTQY
>TRBJ1-2|TRBV11-2
ASSLSSGTGSNYGYT
>TRBJ2-3|TRBV19
ASGPKTGPRTDTQY
>TRBJ2-1|TRBV2
ASSKTSGRIDEQF
>TRBJ2-7|TRBV10-3
AITPGQGLYEQY
>TRBJ2-5|TRBV9
ASSSSGAGETQY
>TRBJ2-3|TRBV5-1
ASSFLAGSTDTQY
>TRBJ1-2|TRBV10-3
AISETWDRYT
>TRBJ1-4|TRBV14
ASSQGQGLGKLF
>TRBJ2-2|TRBV30
AWSVSGYTGELF
>TRBJ1-2|TRBV7-2
ASSLEVVAYGYT
>TRBJ2-3|TRBV10-3
AISESRRSSTDTQY
>TRBJ1-5|TRBV28
ASWTQGHQPQH
>TRBJ2-1|TRBV27
ASSPRGGHGRNEQF
>TRBJ2-5|TRBV15
ATSREGNKRGTQY
>TRBJ2-7|TRBV11-2
ASSSSEGYEQY